What follows are 16 T cell receptor beta chains derived from one specimen sequenced in a study of CD8+CD57+ T cells in acquired aplastic anemia. Genomic DNA templated the TCR beta VDJ and CDR3 profiling. Via MiXCR, TCRdb re-called the reads, giving one row per CDR3 protein. The sample includes 120,000 or so distinct CDR3 sequences, approximately 40% seen only once; the top ten take over 2%. Patients chosen for sequencing had CD8+CD57+ cells that had expanded, as shown by flow cytometry. Material: sorted CD4+, CD8+, or CD8+CD57+ T cells (not recorded which) from PBMCs. The receptors were sampled from a human donor with aplastic anemia.

The chain couples TRBV5-8 to TRBJ2-3; TRBD1 aligns across 9 bases. The CDR3 loop spans 14 amino acids. Trimming took 7 bases from V and 5 from J; bases not matched to a gene: 8. The germline CDR1 and CDR2 sequences are SGHTS and YDEGEE. As DNA, the CDR3 is TGTGCCAGCTCCTGGACAGGGGCGGTAGATACGCAGTATTTT. Translation gives CASSWTGAVDTQYF.

This clonotype was counted at least ten times. J is TRBJ1-2 and V is TRBV25-1; 7 bases agree with TRBD1. Germline V gene sequence: CDR1 MGHDK, CDR2 SYGVNS. This CDR3 has 13 amino acids. V dropped 2 bases and J dropped 3; count of bases not matched to a gene: 0. CDR3 nucleotide sequence: TGTGCCAGCAGTGAAGGGACAGACTATGGCTACACCTTC. This translates into CASSEGTDYGYTF.

This clonotype was seen a few times. This CDR3 fails to terminate in the conserved phenylalanine or tryptophan, so it likely reflects a read error. The chain uses TRBV11-1 and TRBJ1-3; perhaps TRBD1 as D (5 bases). This CDR3 has 17 residues. Germline CDR1 is SGHAT and CDR2 is FQDESV (reference sequence). V gave up 5 bases and J gave up 0 bases, with 17 bases separating them. CDR3 loop: CASSPGRGIYSGNTIYL. The CDR3 coding sequence is TGTGCCAGCAGCCCTGGTCGGGGCATCTACTCTGGAAACACCATATATCTT.

This chain uses TRBV28 with TRBJ2-1, with 8 bases lining up with TRBD2. The trim removed 2 bases at V and 10 bases at J, leaving 10 bases unmatched. This CDR3 has 15 amino acids. Germline V CDR1 and CDR2: MDHEN, SYDVKM. CDR3 in DNA: TGTGCCAGCAGTTTAGCGGGGGGCCAACAATTAGAGCAGTTCTTC. It is translated as CASSLAGGQQLEQFF.

Only a few counts were recorded for this clonotype. This may be a read error, as it is one base from a much larger clone. The V call is TRBV9, the J call TRBJ1-2; tentatively, D is TRBD1 (5 bases). V was clipped by 0 bases and J by 6 bases, with 21 bases between them. CDR1 is SGDLS and CDR2 is YYNGEE in the germline V gene. CDR3 length: 17 amino acids. CDR3 amino acids: CASSVALDKTAANGYTF. In DNA, the CDR3 is TGTGCCAGCAGCGTAGCTTTGGACAAGACCGCAGCTAATGGCTACACCTTC.

The chain links TRBV27 to TRBJ2-1; unclear D gene. Trimming took off 6 bases at V and 6 bases at J, with 15 bases between the two ends. Germline V gene lookup returns CDR1 MNHEY and CDR2 SMNVEV (reference sequence). This CDR3 has 14 amino acids. In DNA form, the CDR3 reads TGTGCCAGCAGGAGACCAGACGGATTCAATGAGCAGTTCTTC. Encoded protein: CASRRPDGFNEQFF.

This clonotype was seen many times. V is TRBV5-6 and J is TRBJ1-2, with 9 bases that match TRBD1. The germline CDR1 and CDR2 sequences are SGHDT and YYEEEE. The CDR3 totals 15 residues. J was trimmed by 6 bases and V by 1 base; bases with no gene match: 7. CDR3 protein: CASSLYGTGTHGYTF. The CDR3 DNA is TGTGCCAGCAGCTTGTACGGGACAGGGACCCATGGCTACACCTTC.

The chain recombines TRBV9 with TRBJ2-5; 9 bases align to TRBD2. CDR1 and CDR2 from the germline V gene are SGDLS and YYNGEE. This CDR3 comprises 14 residues. J lost 7 bases, V lost 4 bases, and 8 bases had no gene match. CDR3 sequence: CASSLSGGVGTQYF. CDR3 DNA sequence: TGTGCCAGCAGCCTTAGCGGGGGTGTGGGGACCCAGTACTTC.

The rearrangement uses TRBV18 and TRBJ1-4, with D possibly TRBD1 on 5 matching bases. This CDR3 is 14 amino acids long. V lost 6 bases and J 5 bases, leaving 13 bases between the germline ends. Germline V gene sequence: CDR1 KGHSH, CDR2 LQKENI. The CDR3: CASSRDGGNEKLFF. CDR3 sequence (DNA): TGTGCCAGCTCTCGGGACGGCGGAAATGAAAAACTGTTTTTT.

In its sample, this clonotype was seen many times. The rearrangement joins TRBV15 to TRBJ1-5, with a weak D call TRBD1 (5 bases). CDR3 length: 13 residues. Germline assignment: CDR1 LNHNV and CDR2 YYDKDF (reference sequence). Deletions cut 8 bases from V and 7 bases from J, with 15 bases between. Written as DNA, the CDR3 is TGTGCCACCGCTCAGGGTATGGACCAGCCCCAGCATTTT. Encoded protein: CATAQGMDQPQHF.

This clonotype was counted ten times or more. The chain is built from TRBV19 and TRBJ1-3, with D possibly matching TRBD1 (5 bases). V lost 5 bases and J lost 0, with 8 bases in between. CDR1 is LNHDA, CDR2 SQIVND, per germline (reference sequence). The CDR3 contains 14 residues. In DNA form, the CDR3 reads TGTGCCAGTAGTTCGGGGGGCTCTGGAAACACCATATATTTT. Translation: CASSSGGSGNTIYF.

The genes are TRBV7-8 and TRBJ1-6, with 9 bases lining up with TRBD1. Looked up from germline, CDR1 is SGHVS and CDR2 is FQNEAQ. With V trimmed by 5 bases and J by 8 bases, 4 bases remained unmatched. The length of the CDR3 is 14 residues. The CDR3 loop is CASSVQGADSPLHF. The CDR3 DNA sequence: TGTGCCAGCAGCGTACAGGGGGCGGATTCACCCCTCCACTTT. The full variable domain, with the rest looked up from reference TRBV7-8 and TRBJ1-6, is GAGVSQSPRYKVAKRGQDVALRCDPISGHVSLFWYQQALGQGPEFLTYFQNEAQLDKSGLPSDRFFAERPEGSVSTLKIQRTQQEDSAVYLCASSVQGADSPLHFGNGTRLTVT.

The rearrangement joins TRBV2 to TRBJ1-1; TRBD1 is a possible D gene (5 bases). This CDR3 contains 13 residues. The V gene lost 8 bases and the J gene lost 4 bases, with 14 bases spanning the gap. Germline CDR1 reads SNHLY; CDR2 reads FYNNEI. The CDR3 nucleotides are TGTGCCAGCGGAAGTGAGAGGGGCACTGAAGCTTTCTTT. Protein sequence: CASGSERGTEAFF.

This clonotype was detected ten times or more. CDR3 loop: CASRYRDRKFNYGYTF. CDR3 DNA sequence: TGTGCCAGCAGGTACCGAGACAGAAAATTCAACTATGGCTACACCTTC. This chain connects TRBV12-3 or TRBV12-4 to TRBJ1-2; TRBD1 is a possible D gene (5 bases). This CDR3 is 16 amino acids long. V shed 6 bases and J shed 2 bases, with 19 bases lying between them.

The rearrangement uses TRBV7-8 and TRBJ1-6; TRBD1 agrees at 9 bases. The CDR3 loop spans 11 amino acids. Looked up from germline, CDR1 is SGHVS and CDR2 is FQNEAQ. V dropped 11 bases and J dropped 9; count of bases not matched to a gene: 2. DNA for the CDR3: TGTGCCGTACAGGGGGCTTCACCCCTCCACTTT. This sequence encodes CAVQGASPLHF.

The chain recombines TRBV20-1 with TRBJ2-3; 13 bases map to TRBD2. CDR1 is DFQATT, CDR2 SNEGSKA, per germline (reference sequence). V gave up 5 bases and J gave up 0 bases; unmatched junction bases: 8. The CDR3 has 17 amino acids. The CDR3 is CSARTPGLAGSTDTQYF. The CDR3 DNA reads as TGCAGTGCTCGTACCCCGGGACTAGCGGGGAGCACAGATACGCAGTATTTT.